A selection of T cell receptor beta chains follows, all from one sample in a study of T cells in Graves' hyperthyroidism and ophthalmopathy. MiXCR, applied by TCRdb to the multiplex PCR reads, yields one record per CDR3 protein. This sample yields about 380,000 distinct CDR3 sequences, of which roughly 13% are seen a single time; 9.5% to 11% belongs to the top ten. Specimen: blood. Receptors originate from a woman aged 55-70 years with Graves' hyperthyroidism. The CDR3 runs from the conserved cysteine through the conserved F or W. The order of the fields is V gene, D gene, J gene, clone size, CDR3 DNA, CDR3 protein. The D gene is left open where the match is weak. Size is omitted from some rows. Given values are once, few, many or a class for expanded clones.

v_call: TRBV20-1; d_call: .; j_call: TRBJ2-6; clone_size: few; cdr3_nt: TGCAGTGCTAGAGTAGGAGGGGCTGGGGCCAACGTCCTGACTTTC; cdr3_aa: CSARVGGAGANVLTF
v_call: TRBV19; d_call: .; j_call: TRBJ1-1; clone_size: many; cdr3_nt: TGTGCCAGTAGCGGGAACAGCCCGAACACTGAAGCTTTCTTT; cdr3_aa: CASSGNSPNTEAFF
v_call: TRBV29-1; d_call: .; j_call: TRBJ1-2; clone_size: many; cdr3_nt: TGCAGCGTTGATGTGGGGGCAACTAACTATGGCTACACCTTC; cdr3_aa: CSVDVGATNYGYTF
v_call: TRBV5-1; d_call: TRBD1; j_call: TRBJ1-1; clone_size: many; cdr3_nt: TGCGCCAGCAGTTCAGGGACAGGGGGAGGAGAGACTGAAGCTTTCTTT; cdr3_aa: CASSSGTGGGETEAFF
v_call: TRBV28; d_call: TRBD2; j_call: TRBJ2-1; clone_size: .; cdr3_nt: TGTGCCAGCAGTTGGTGGGCTAGCGGGAGTTCCAGGAATGAGCAGTTCTTC; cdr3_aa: CASSWWASGSSRNEQFF
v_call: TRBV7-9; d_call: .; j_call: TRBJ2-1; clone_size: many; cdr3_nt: TGTGCCAGCAGCTTAAGGGTCAATGAGCAGTTCTTC; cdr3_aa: CASSLRVNEQFF
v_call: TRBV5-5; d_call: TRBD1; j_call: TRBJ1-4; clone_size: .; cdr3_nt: TGTGCCAGCAGCTTAACAGGGGGTACTAATGAAAAACTGTTTTTT; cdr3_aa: CASSLTGGTNEKLFF
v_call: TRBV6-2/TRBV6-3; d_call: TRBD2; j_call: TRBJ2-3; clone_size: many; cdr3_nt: TGTGCCAGCAGTTATCAACGGGGGGTCCCTTTGAGCACAGATACGCAGTATTTT; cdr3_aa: CASSYQRGVPLSTDTQYF
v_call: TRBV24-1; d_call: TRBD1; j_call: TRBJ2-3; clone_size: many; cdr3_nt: TGTGCCACCAGTGATTTCCCCAAGACAGGGGGCGCATTGGATACGCAGTATTTT; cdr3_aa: CATSDFPKTGGALDTQYF
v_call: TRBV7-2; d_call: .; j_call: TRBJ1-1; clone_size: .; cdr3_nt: TGTGCCAGCAGCTTATCCTCGACGGGAAACACTGAAGCTTTCTTT; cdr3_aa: CASSLSSTGNTEAFF
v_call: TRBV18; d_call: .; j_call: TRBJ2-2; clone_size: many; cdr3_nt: TGTGCCAGCTCACGGGGTTTCACCGGGGAGCTGTTTTTT; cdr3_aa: CASSRGFTGELFF
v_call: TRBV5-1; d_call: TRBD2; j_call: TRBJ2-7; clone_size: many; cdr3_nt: TGCGCCAGCAGCTCAAGACTAGCGTCCGACGAGCAGTACTTC; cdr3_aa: CASSSRLASDEQYF
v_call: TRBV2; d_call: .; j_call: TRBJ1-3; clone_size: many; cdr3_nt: TGTGCCAGCAGTGAAGTGAGGGGGTCGGGAAACACCATATATTTT; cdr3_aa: CASSEVRGSGNTIYF
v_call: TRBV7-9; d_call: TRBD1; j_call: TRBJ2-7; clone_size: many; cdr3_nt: TGTGCCAGCAGCTTAGCGCGTGGGACAGGGACCTACGAGCAGTACTTC; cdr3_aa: CASSLARGTGTYEQYF
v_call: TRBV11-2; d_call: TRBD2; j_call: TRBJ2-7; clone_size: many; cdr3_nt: TGTGCCAGCAGCACTAGCGTGCTGAACGAGCAGTACTTC; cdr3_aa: CASSTSVLNEQYF
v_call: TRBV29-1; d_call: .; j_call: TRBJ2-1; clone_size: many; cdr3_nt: TGCAGCGTTGAGAAGGTGTACAATGAGCAGTTCTTC; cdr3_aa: CSVEKVYNEQFF
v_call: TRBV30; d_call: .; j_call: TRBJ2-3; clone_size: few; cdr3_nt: TGTGCCGGTGGCGGGGAGGGGGCACAGTCGTATTTT; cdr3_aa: CAGGGEGAQSYF
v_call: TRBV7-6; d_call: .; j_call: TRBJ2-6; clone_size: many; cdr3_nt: TGTGCCAGCACGCCCGGTTGGGCTCCTGGGGCCAACGTCCTGACTTTC; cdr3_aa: CASTPGWAPGANVLTF
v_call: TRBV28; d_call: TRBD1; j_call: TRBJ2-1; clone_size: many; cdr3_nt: TGTGCCAGCAGTTTCCAGGGGGCGGGTGAGCAGTTCTTC; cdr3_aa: CASSFQGAGEQFF
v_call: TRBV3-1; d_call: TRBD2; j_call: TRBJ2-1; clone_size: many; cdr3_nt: TGTGCCAGCACCCGGATGGGGGGGAATGAGCAGTTCTTC; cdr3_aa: CASTRMGGNEQFF
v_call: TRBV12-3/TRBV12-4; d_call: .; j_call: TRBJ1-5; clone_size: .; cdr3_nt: TGTGCCAGCAGTTTAGGTGCTGGGATTCAGCCCCAGCATTTT; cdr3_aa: CASSLGAGIQPQHF
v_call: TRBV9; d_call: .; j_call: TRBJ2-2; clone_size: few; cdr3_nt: TGTGCCAGCACCGGACAGCCTATTTGGGAGAACACCGGGGAGCTGTTTTTT; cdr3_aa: CASTGQPIWENTGELFF